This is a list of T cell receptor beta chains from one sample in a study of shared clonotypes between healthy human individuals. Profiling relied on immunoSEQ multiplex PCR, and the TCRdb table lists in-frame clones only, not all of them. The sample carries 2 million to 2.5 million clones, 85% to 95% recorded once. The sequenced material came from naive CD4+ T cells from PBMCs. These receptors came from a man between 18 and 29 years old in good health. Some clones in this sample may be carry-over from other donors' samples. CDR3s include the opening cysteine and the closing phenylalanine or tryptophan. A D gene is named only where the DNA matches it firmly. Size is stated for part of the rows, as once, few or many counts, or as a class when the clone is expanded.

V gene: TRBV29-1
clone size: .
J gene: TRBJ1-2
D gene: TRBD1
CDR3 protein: CSTWTGWGYTF
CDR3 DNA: TGCAGCACATGGACAGGGTGGGGCTACACCTTC

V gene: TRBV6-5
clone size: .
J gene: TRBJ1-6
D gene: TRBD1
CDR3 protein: CASGKRDRASSPLHF
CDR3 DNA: TGTGCCAGCGGAAAGAGGGACAGGGCGAGTTCACCCCTCCACTTT

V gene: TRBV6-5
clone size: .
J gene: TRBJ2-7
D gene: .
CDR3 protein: CASRRTASNEQYF
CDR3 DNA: TGTGCCAGCAGACGGACAGCTTCCAACGAGCAGTACTTC

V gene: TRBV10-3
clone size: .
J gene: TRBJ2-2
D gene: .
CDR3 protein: CAISGALNANTGELFF
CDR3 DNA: TGTGCCATCAGTGGGGCGCTGAACGCGAACACCGGGGAGCTGTTTTTT

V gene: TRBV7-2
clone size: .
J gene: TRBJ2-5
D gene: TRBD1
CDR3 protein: CASSPRTGGASETQYF
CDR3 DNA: TGTGCCAGCAGCCCAAGGACAGGAGGCGCTTCAGAGACCCAGTACTTC

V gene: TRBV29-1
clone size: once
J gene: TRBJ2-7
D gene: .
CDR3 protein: CSGGTVYEQYF
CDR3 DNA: TGCAGCGGCGGGACTGTCTACGAGCAGTACTTC

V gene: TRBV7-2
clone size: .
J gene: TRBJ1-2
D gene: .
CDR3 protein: CASSLQGGNYGYTF
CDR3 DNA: TGTGCCAGCAGCTTACAGGGCGGAAACTATGGCTACACCTTC

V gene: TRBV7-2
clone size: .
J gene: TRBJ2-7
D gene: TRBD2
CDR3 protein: CASSPGWSRGRSDEQYF
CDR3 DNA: TGTGCCAGCAGCCCCGGTTGGTCTCGCGGGAGAAGCGACGAGCAGTACTTC

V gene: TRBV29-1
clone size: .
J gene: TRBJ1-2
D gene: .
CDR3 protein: CSAERVFPFQGYTF
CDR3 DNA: TGCAGCGCCGAAAGGGTTTTCCCATTTCAAGGCTACACCTTC

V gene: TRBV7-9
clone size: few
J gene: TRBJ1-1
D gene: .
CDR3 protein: CASSLEGGTEAFF
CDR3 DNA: TGTGCCAGCAGCTTGGAGGGGGGAACTGAAGCTTTCTTT

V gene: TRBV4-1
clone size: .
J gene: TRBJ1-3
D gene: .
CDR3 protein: CASSQVPSSSGNTIYF
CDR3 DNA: TGCGCCAGCAGCCAAGTACCTTCCTCCTCTGGAAACACCATATATTTT

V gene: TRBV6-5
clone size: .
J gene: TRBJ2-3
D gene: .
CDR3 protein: CASGRKDTQYF
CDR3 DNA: TGTGCCAGCGGAAGGAAGGATACGCAGTATTTT

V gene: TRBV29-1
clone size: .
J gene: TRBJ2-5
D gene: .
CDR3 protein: CSGGAAWETQYF
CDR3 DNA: TGCAGCGGGGGGGCTGCATGGGAGACCCAGTACTTC

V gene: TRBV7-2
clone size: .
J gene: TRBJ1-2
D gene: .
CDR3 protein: CASSLVANYGYTF
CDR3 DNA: TGTGCCAGCAGCCTTGTAGCTAACTATGGCTACACCTTC

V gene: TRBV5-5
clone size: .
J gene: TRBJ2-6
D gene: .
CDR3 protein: CASRAGPGANVLTF
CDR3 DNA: TGTGCCAGCAGAGCCGGGCCCGGGGCCAACGTCCTGACTTTC

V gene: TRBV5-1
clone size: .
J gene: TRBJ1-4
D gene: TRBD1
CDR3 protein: CASSRTGGSNEKLFF
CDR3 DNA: TGCGCCAGCAGCCGTACAGGGGGCTCTAATGAAAAACTGTTTTTT

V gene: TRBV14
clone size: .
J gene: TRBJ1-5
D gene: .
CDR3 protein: CASSHGTVGQPQHF
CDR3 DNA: TGTGCCAGCAGCCACGGGACGGTGGGCCAGCCCCAGCATTTT

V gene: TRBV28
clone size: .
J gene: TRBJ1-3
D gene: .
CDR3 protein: CASSRRGGGSGNTIYF
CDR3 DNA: TGTGCCAGCAGTCGAAGGGGCGGCGGCTCTGGAAACACCATATATTTT

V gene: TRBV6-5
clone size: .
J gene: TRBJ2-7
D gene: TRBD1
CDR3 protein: CASINRQGASYEQYF
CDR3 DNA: TGTGCCAGCATCAACCGACAGGGGGCGTCCTACGAGCAGTACTTC

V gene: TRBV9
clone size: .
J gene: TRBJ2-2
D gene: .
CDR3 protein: CASSVEGGTGELFF
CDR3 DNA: TGTGCCAGCAGCGTAGAGGGCGGAACCGGGGAGCTGTTTTTT

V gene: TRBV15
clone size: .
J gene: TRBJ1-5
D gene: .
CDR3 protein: CATNRVRGQPQHF
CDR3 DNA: TGTGCCACTAACAGGGTCAGGGGCCAGCCCCAGCATTTT

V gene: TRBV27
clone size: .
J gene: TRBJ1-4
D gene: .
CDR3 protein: CASTMDSTTNEKLFF
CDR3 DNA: TGTGCCAGCACAATGGACAGCACAACTAATGAAAAACTGTTTTTT

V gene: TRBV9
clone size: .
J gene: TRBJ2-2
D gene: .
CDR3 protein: CASSTASSNTGELFF
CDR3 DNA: TGTGCCAGCAGCACGGCCAGTTCGAACACCGGGGAGCTGTTTTTT

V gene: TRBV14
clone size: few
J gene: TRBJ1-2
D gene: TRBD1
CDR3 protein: CASSQGARQGRGYTF
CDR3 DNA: TGTGCCAGCAGCCAAGGGGCGAGACAGGGCCGGGGCTACACCTTC

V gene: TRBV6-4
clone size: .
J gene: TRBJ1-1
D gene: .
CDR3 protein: CASSVTAPHAWLEVNTEAFF
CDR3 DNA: TGTGCCAGCAGTGTGACAGCACCCCACGCTTGGTTGGAGGTGAACACTGAAGCTTTCTTT

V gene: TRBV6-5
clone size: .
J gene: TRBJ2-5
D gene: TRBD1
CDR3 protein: CASSDSGGTETQYF
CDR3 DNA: TGTGCCAGCAGTGACTCAGGGGGAACGGAGACCCAGTACTTC

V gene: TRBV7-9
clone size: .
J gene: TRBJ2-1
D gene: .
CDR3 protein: CASSLGWAYNEQFF
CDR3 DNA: TGTGCCAGCAGCTTAGGTTGGGCTTACAATGAGCAGTTCTTC

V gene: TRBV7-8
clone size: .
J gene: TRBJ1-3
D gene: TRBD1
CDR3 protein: CASSFLGQTFGNTIYF
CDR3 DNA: TGTGCCAGCAGCTTCCTGGGACAGACTTTTGGAAACACCATATATTTT

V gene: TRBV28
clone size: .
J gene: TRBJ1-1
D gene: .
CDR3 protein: CASSLVSTEAFF
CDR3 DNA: TGTGCCAGCAGTTTGGTAAGCACTGAAGCTTTCTTT

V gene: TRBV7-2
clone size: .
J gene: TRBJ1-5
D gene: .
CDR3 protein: CASSLDRINQPQHF
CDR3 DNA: TGTGCCAGCAGCCTCGACAGAATCAATCAGCCCCAGCATTTT

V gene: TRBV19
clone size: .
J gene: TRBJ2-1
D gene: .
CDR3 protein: CASSMGRYNEQFF
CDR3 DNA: TGTGCCAGTAGTATGGGACGCTACAATGAGCAGTTCTTC